Below, 31 T cell receptor beta chains from the same sample are listed, as sequenced in a study of CD8+ T cells in alopecia areata. Regarding treatment: oral pan-JAK inhibitor, 5-10 mg twice daily. It was cDNA, reverse transcribed from extracted RNA, that served as the sequencing template. The repertoire was sequenced with immunoSEQ multiplex PCR; TCRdb's copy has only in-frame clones and lacks some. The sample consists of 200,000 to 250,000 clones, more than 45% of them appearing once. Specimen: CD4+ T cells sorted from blood, collected at week 4, from a patient treated with tofacitinib. The receptors stem from a human donor with alopecia areata.

Concerning this clone: This sample includes further DNA sequences coding for the same CDR3. This chain joins TRBV6-5 and TRBJ2-3; possibly TRBD1 for D (6 bases). V was cut by 2 bases and J by 1 base, with 10 bases left in between. CDR3 length equals 15 residues. CDR1 and CDR2 (germline): MNHEY, SVGAGI. CDR3 nucleotide sequence: TGTGCCAGCAGTTACGGGGGCCAGGGCACAGATACGCAGTATTTT. It is translated as CASSYGGQGTDTQYF.

The chain combines TRBV7-8 with TRBJ1-2; no clear D. Germline V gives CDR1 SGHVS, CDR2 FQNEAQ. The V end lost 3 bases, the J end lost 0 bases, and 11 bases lay between the germline ends. This CDR3 contains 15 residues. The CDR3 loop reads CASSFAVLTNYGYTF. CDR3 DNA sequence: TGTGCCAGCAGCTTTGCGGTATTAACTAACTATGGCTACACCTTC.

This clone occurred a few times. V is TRBV11-2 and J is TRBJ2-7, with D uncertain. V was clipped by 5 bases and J by 0 bases, with 14 bases between them. The CDR3 contains 15 residues. Per the germline V gene, CDR1 is SGHAT and CDR2 is FQNNGV. CDR3 residues: CASSPGYPSSYEQYF. Written as DNA, the CDR3 is TGTGCCAGCAGCCCGGGTTACCCGAGCTCCTACGAGCAGTACTTC.

The CDR3 region has the DNA TGTGCCAGCAGCCGGGGGTTGGACGAGCAGTACTTC. It is translated as CASSRGLDEQYF. The genes are TRBV5-6 and TRBJ2-7; a weak D match, TRBD2 (6 bases). Germline CDR1 reads SGHDT; CDR2 reads YYEEEE. V shed 4 bases and J shed 5 bases, with 10 bases lying between them. The CDR3 totals 12 residues.

The chain recombines TRBV30 with TRBJ2-2; 7 bases match TRBD1. J lost 7 bases, V lost 3 bases, and 5 bases had no gene match. In germline, CDR1 is GTSNPN, CDR2 SVGIG (reference sequence). The CDR3 spans 13 residues. CDR3 residues: CAWSRQGNGELFF. The CDR3 DNA follows: TGTGCCTGGAGCCGACAGGGAAACGGGGAGCTGTTTTTT.

The rearrangement links TRBV4-3 to TRBJ2-1; 8 nucleotides align to TRBD2. The germline V gene encodes CDR1 LGHNA and CDR2 YSLEER. V gave up 4 bases and J gave up 9 bases; unmatched junction bases: 8. The CDR3 contains 14 residues. CDR3 amino acids: CASSPAGGVAEQFF. The CDR3 DNA is TGCGCCAGCAGCCCCGCCGGGGGGGTAGCTGAGCAGTTCTTC.

Note on this clone: One end of the junction is discordant with germline, which a read error may explain. J is TRBJ1-2 and V is TRBV29-1; 8 bases align to TRBD1. The CDR3 totals 12 residues. The germline CDR1 and CDR2 sequences are SQVTM and ANQGSEA. The CDR3 bases are TGCAGCGTGGAAGGACAGGGCCCTGGCTACACCTTC. Residues: CSVEGQGPGYTF.

This chain connects TRBV5-1 to TRBJ1-4; D is unresolved. Trimming stripped 3 bases from V and 3 bases from J, with 12 bases between. The germline V gene encodes CDR1 SGHRS and CDR2 YFSETQ. The CDR3 loop spans 15 amino acids. The CDR3 region has the DNA TGCGCCAGCAGCTCTACGGCAGACCCTAATGAAAAACTGTTTTTT. Residues: CASSSTADPNEKLFF. The entire variable domain, with the rest obtained from reference TRBV5-1 and TRBJ1-4, is as follows: KAGVTQTPRYLIKTRGQQVTLSCSPISGHRSVSWYQQTPGQGLQFLFEYFSETQRNKGNFPGRFSGRQFSNSRSEMNVSTLELGDSALYLCASSSTADPNEKLFFGSGTQLSVL.

The sample holds one count of this clone. Here the CDR3 DNA reads TGTGCCAGCTCACCACTCGACCTCGGGGGTGTTAATGGCTACACCTTC. Translation: CASSPLDLGGVNGYTF. The rearrangement joins TRBV18 to TRBJ1-2, with TRBD1 as a possible D gene (5 bases). The CDR3 totals 16 residues. Trimming stripped 1 base from V and 6 bases from J, with 18 bases between. Germline CDR1 KGHSH, CDR2 LQKENI.

In DNA form, the CDR3 reads TGTGCCAGCAGTCTCCCGGGACAGGGGGGGGTAGGCGGCTACACCTTC. Encoded protein: CASSLPGQGGVGGYTF. V and J are TRBV25-1 and TRBJ1-2, with TRBD1 matching over 11 bases. CDR1 and CDR2 from the germline V gene are MGHDK and SYGVNS. This CDR3 is built from 16 residues. V lost 5 bases, J lost 8 bases, and 13 bases stayed unmatched.

This clone was detected only a few times. V and J are TRBV29-1 and TRBJ1-2; D is ambiguous. The CDR3 runs 12 residues. In germline, CDR1 is SQVTM, CDR2 ANQGSEA. The ends were cut back, 4 bases at V and 7 bases at J, with 13 bases in the middle. This CDR3 reads CSVGQESRGYTF. The CDR3 DNA follows: TGCAGCGTTGGGCAAGAGTCCCGTGGCTACACCTTC.

This chain joins TRBV7-6 and TRBJ2-5, with 10 bases fitting TRBD2. The CDR3 extends over 13 amino acids. Germline values: CDR1 SGHVS, CDR2 FNYEAQ. The V segment lost 5 bases and the J segment 5 bases; nucleotides outside the gene matches: 2. DNA of the CDR3: TGTGCCAGCAGCCTTAGCGGGGGGGAGACCCAGTACTTC. Protein: CASSLSGGETQYF.

V usage is TRBV25-1 and J usage is TRBJ2-7; D might be TRBD1 (6 bases). Germline CDR1 is MGHDK and CDR2 is SYGVNS. This CDR3 spans 14 amino acids. V lost 3 bases to trimming and J lost 4 bases, with 13 bases between them. CDR3 in DNA: TGTGCCAGCAGTGACACAGGGAGAGGATACGAGCAGTACTTC. Translating gives CASSDTGRGYEQYF.

A few counts support this clone. V and J are TRBV19 and TRBJ2-4; D is perhaps TRBD1 or TRBD2 (7 bases each). Deletions cut 8 bases from V and 8 bases from J, with 22 bases between. The CDR3 is made up of 15 amino acids. CDR1 is LNHDA, CDR2 SQIVND, per germline (reference sequence). The CDR3: CASQGGPSSFDIQYF. The CDR3 nucleotides are TGTGCCAGTCAGGGGGGGCCCAGTTCGTTTGACATTCAGTACTTC.

The chain carries TRBV5-4 and TRBJ2-1; a possible D gene is TRBD2 (5 bases). The germline gives CDR1 SGHNT, CDR2 YYREEE (reference sequence). The CDR3 loop spans 16 amino acids. Trimming stripped 4 bases from V and 7 bases from J, with 21 bases between. The CDR3 reads CASSPREGVPVNEQFF. The DNA of the CDR3 is TGTGCCAGCAGCCCTCGTGAGGGAGTACCGGTAAATGAGCAGTTCTTC. The full variable domain, its missing parts supplied by reference TRBV5-4 and TRBJ2-1, is ETGVTQSPTHLIKTRGQQVTLRCSSQSGHNTVSWYQQALGQGPQFIFQYYREEENGRGNFPPRFSGLQFPNYSSELNVNALELDDSALYLCASSPREGVPVNEQFFGPGTRLTVL.

The chain carries TRBV7-9 and TRBJ2-4; D might be TRBD1 (6 bases). The V gene lost 1 base and the J gene lost 12 bases, with 13 bases spanning the gap. Germline V gene sequence: CDR1 SEHNR, CDR2 FQNEAQ (reference sequence). This CDR3 has 13 amino acids. CDR3 loop: CASSLVQQGPQYF. The CDR3 DNA follows: TGTGCCAGCAGCTTAGTACAACAGGGACCTCAGTACTTC.

The gene calls are TRBV25-1 and TRBJ2-1, with 7 bases identical to TRBD1. Germline CDR1 reads MGHDK; CDR2 reads SYGVNS. The junction had 6 bases not matched to a gene; V was cut back by 8 bases and J by 2 bases. The CDR3 spans 14 residues. The CDR3 region is CASLPQGAYNEQFF. The CDR3 DNA reads TGTGCCAGCCTCCCCCAGGGGGCCTACAATGAGCAGTTCTTC.

Points on this clone: At one boundary the junction diverges from the germline segment, which might be a read error. The chain is built from TRBV7-2 and TRBJ1-6, with TRBD1 as a possible D gene (6 bases). Germline values: CDR1 SGHTA, CDR2 FQGNSA. This CDR3 has 16 residues. CDR3 in amino acids: CASSQGAGERNSPLHF. The CDR3, as DNA: TGCGCCAGCAGCCAAGGAGCAGGGGAACGAAATTCACCCCTCCACTTT.

The V and J genes are TRBV29-1 and TRBJ2-1; possible D gene TRBD1, 6 bases. V was pared by 5 bases and J by 6 bases, with 17 bases between. CDR3 length: 14 residues. Germline-derived CDR1 and CDR2 are SQVTM and ANQGSEA. The CDR3 DNA follows: TGCAGCGTTCTTCCAGGGGTTCGTCGCAATGAGCAGTTCTTC. Its translation: CSVLPGVRRNEQFF.

The V and J genes are TRBV25-1 and TRBJ2-7; either TRBD1 or TRBD2 may supply D (5 bases each). Germline V gene lookup returns CDR1 MGHDK and CDR2 SYGVNS. V shed 2 bases and J shed 4 bases, with 6 bases lying between them. CDR3 length: 12 residues. CDR3 protein: CASSEGGYEQYF. CDR3 DNA sequence: TGTGCCAGCAGTGAAGGGGGATACGAGCAGTACTTC.

The chain uses TRBV29-1 and TRBJ2-3, with D perhaps matching TRBD2 (6 bases). With 3 bases removed from V and 5 bases from J, the gap between germline ends came to 9 bases. The CDR3 length is 12 residues. Germline assignment: CDR1 SQVTM and CDR2 ANQGSEA. This chain's CDR3 is CSVESGEDTQYF. The CDR3 region has the DNA TGCAGCGTTGAGTCGGGGGAAGATACGCAGTATTTT.

The chain joins TRBV4-3 to TRBJ1-2, with 8 bases identical to TRBD1. The CDR3 is 15 amino acids. The V and J ends lost 0 bases and 4 bases, in that order; junction bases with no gene match: 4. From germline, CDR1 is LGHNA and CDR2 YSLEER. The CDR3 spells CASSQEGTGSYGYTF. DNA for the CDR3: TGCGCCAGCAGCCAAGAAGGGACAGGATCCTATGGCTACACCTTC.

This clone was detected once. The J gene is TRBJ1-1, the V gene TRBV29-1; D possibly corresponds to TRBD1 (6 bases). Between the trimmed V and J ends, which lost 6 bases and 3 bases, there was a span of 14 bases. The CDR3 covers 13 residues. The germline CDR1 and CDR2 sequences are SQVTM and ANQGSEA. The CDR3 reads CSVEQGPYTEAFF. In DNA form, the CDR3 reads TGCAGCGTGGAACAGGGACCCTACACTGAAGCTTTCTTT.

This chain links TRBV6-1 with TRBJ1-5; 9 bases are shared with TRBD1. After removal of 0 bases from V and 2 bases from J, the junction contained 5 bases not matched to a gene. The germline CDR1 and CDR2 sequences are MNHNS and SASEGT. The CDR3 has 17 amino acids. DNA for the CDR3: TGTGCCAGCAGTGAAGCGGGACAGGGCAGTGGCAATCAGCCCCAGCATTTT. As protein: CASSEAGQGSGNQPQHF.

This rearrangement joins TRBV9 to TRBJ1-2, with 7 bases fitting TRBD1. CDR3 length: 13 amino acids. The V gene end was trimmed by 3 bases and the J gene end by 4 bases; junction bases not matched to a gene: 3. CDR1 and CDR2 from the germline V gene are SGDLS and YYNGEE. The CDR3 loop is CASSEGQRYGYTF. DNA of the CDR3: TGTGCCAGCAGCGAGGGACAGCGCTATGGCTACACCTTC.

This clone was seen a few times. V is TRBV5-1 and J is TRBJ1-1; no clear D. V was shortened by 0 bases and J by 8 bases, with 14 bases between the two germline ends. The CDR3 loop spans 14 amino acids. Germline CDR1 and CDR2: SGHRS and YFSETQ. The DNA for the CDR3 is TGCGCCAGCAGCTTGGAGGCAGCCAACTCGGAAGCTTTCTTT. It encodes CASSLEAANSEAFF.

V is TRBV5-4 and J is TRBJ2-3; 8 nucleotides match TRBD2. CDR1 and CDR2 from the germline V gene are SGHNT and YYREEE (reference sequence). V shed 5 bases, J shed 4 bases, and the junction held 12 bases outside the gene matches. This CDR3 is 16 amino acids long. CDR3 sequence reads: CASSRTSFGAADTQYF. The CDR3 DNA reads as TGTGCCAGCAGTCGGACTAGCTTCGGGGCGGCAGATACGCAGTATTTT.

The chain is built from TRBV5-6 and TRBJ2-1; a weak D match, TRBD1 (6 bases). Germline V gives CDR1 SGHDT, CDR2 YYEEEE. Trimming pared 4 bases from V and 7 bases from J, leaving 15 bases between. The CDR3 runs 14 residues. The CDR3 nucleotides are TGTGCCAGCAGCCCTTACAGGGCTAGGAATGAGCAGTTCTTC. Translating gives CASSPYRARNEQFF. Supplemented by reference TRBV5-6 and TRBJ2-1, the full variable domain reads DAGVTQSPTHLIKTRGQQVTLRCSPKSGHDTVSWYQQALGQGPQFIFQYYEEEERQRGNFPDRFSGHQFPNYSSELNVNALLLGDSALYLCASSPYRARNEQFFGPGTRLTVL.

This clone has just a few counts. The chain combines TRBV5-1 with TRBJ1-1; D is ambiguous. Germline V gives CDR1 SGHRS, CDR2 YFSETQ. V lost 0 bases to trimming and J lost 10 bases, with 13 bases between them. The CDR3 is 13 residues long. The CDR3 DNA is TGCGCCAGCAGCTTGGAAGGTGCATTAGGAGCTTTCTTT. Translated: CASSLEGALGAFF.

The gene calls are TRBV2 and TRBJ2-1; 9 nucleotides match TRBD1. CDR3 size: 12 residues. CDR1 SNHLY and CDR2 FYNNEI come from the germline V gene. CDR3 region: CATQGAASEQFF. The CDR3 DNA sequence: TGTGCAACACAGGGGGCGGCGAGTGAGCAGTTCTTC.

The V and J genes are TRBV5-6 and TRBJ1-6; D is perhaps TRBD1 (6 bases). Trimming left V 1 base short and J 10 bases short, with 12 bases between. This CDR3 has 14 residues. The V gene's germline CDR1 is SGHDT and CDR2 YYEEEE. This CDR3 reads CASSLSRGLSPLHF. For the CDR3, the DNA is TGTGCCAGCAGCTTGTCAAGGGGGTTATCACCCCTCCACTTT.